Described below is a single T cell receptor (beta chain) sequence and its context. What antigen it recognizes has not been identified. No base quality information exists; no much larger clone differs at one position. The method was 5' RACE. For sequencing, an Illumina HiSeq 2000 was employed. A universal primer binding site was introduced by template switching, and a unique molecular identifier was present in the final cDNA, enabling accurate counting of TCR cDNA molecules. First-strand cDNA for TCR alpha and beta chains was synthesized from specific primers in the conserved constant-segment region. To control for contamination, each cDNA library was double barcoded with a SMART-Mk sample barcode plus Illumina barcodes. TruSeq adapter sequences along with Illumina sample barcodes were introduced in two successive PCR steps. The Illumina HiSeq platform was used with custom primers to sequence TCR alpha and beta cDNA libraries. The published analysis was carried out like this. Raw reads were processed with MiGEC to extract unique molecular identifiers, and MiXCR was used to determine CDR3 positions. For each individual, recombination models were inferred using an EM algorithm with the repgenHMM and IGoR tools. The tcR package in R was used for shared clonotype analysis, with sharing normalized by the product of cloneset sizes. To study raw recombination without the effects of thymic and clonal selection, out-of-frame nonproductive sequences were analyzed. TCRdb's own reprocessing of the public reads used fastp at Q25 and MiXCR and kept productive beta chains. Entries are consolidated by CDR3 protein sequence, retaining the most common genes and DNA. TCRdb's processing, not the authors', yielded these V and J calls. This sample lists approximately 670,000 distinct CDR3 sequences; roughly 6% were detected once. The ten largest clones represent about 2% of the sample.

The germline V gene (reference sequence) sets CDR1 to MNHEY and CDR2 to SMNVEV. The cysteine opens and the phenylalanine closes a CDR3 of 16 amino acids. The DNA shown is the 48-base CDR3, in frame from base 1. V lost 0 bases and J lost 9 bases, and the count of bases not matched to a germline gene is 8. The sample is drawn from a study of identical twins (dated by TCRdb to 2016 to 2017). A note on the overall study: The study deep-sequenced TCR alpha and beta repertoires from monozygotic twins, unrelated adults of various ages and cord blood to test whether fetal clonotypes persist. To rule out contamination, the twin experiments were replicated at different times with different library preparation protocols.

All donors were healthy Caucasians. Three unrelated non-twin adults were also sequenced: a male aged 18 to 30, a male aged 50 to 59 and a female aged 50 to 59. Miltenyi CD45RO+ enrichment and human naive T-cell isolation kits were used to isolate memory (CD45RO+) and naive T cells from PBMC. Here is what the overall study found, with its caveats: Compared with coincidental sharing between unrelated individuals, out-of-frame TCR alpha sequences shared between twins showed an excess of sequences with low generation probability. Because the same donors could not be followed over many years, conclusions were based on cross-sectional statistical analysis. Fewer insertions were carried by abundant cord blood beta clonotypes; a weaker similar trend was observed in young adult naive repertoires, while no such trend was observed in memory repertoires. Zero-insertion analyses could be partly confounded by invariant T cells such as MAIT and iNKT, though diverse VJ usage argued against such confounding for most clonotypes. Recombination models systematically underestimated out-of-frame TCR alpha sharing in monozygotic twins but agreed with sharing between unrelated individuals. A weaker excess of twin sharing was found in beta out-of-frame sequences because the signal-to-noise ratio was lowered by fewer shared sequences.

The chain links TRBV27 with TRBJ1-5, with 10 middle bases fitting TRBD1. The sample consisted of naive T cells sorted from blood. Explained via the paper, the cell subset or site label denotes: cells isolated with a human naive T-cell isolation kit. The sequence was collected from a man aged 18-30 years in good health. The CDR3 corresponds to CASSLSGTGVGGPQHF. The nucleotide sequence is TGTGCCAGCAGTTTATCCGGGACAGGGGTGGGTGGGCCCCAGCATTTT.